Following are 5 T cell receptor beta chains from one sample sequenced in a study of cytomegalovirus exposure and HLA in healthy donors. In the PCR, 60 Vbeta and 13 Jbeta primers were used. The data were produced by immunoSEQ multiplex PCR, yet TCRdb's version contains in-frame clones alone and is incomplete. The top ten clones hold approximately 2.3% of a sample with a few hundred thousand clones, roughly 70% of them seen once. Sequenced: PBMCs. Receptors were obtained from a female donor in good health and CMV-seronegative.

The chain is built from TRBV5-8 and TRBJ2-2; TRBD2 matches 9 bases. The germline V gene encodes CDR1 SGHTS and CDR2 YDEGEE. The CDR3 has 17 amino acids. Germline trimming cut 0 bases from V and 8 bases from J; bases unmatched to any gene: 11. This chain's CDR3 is CASSLVMAAGGAGELFF. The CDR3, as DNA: TGTGCCAGCAGCTTGGTGATGGCAGCGGGAGGCGCAGGGGAGCTGTTTTTT.

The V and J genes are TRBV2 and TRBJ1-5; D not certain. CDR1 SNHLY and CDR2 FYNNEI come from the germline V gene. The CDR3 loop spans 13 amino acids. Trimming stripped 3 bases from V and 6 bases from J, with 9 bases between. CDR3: CASSEGGGQPQHF. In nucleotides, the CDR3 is TGTGCCAGCAGTGAGGGAGGAGGTCAGCCCCAGCATTTT.

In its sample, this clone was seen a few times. The CDR3 loop is CASSVGTDNNEQFF. DNA of the CDR3: TGTGCCAGCAGTGTAGGGACAGATAACAATGAGCAGTTCTTC. V and J are TRBV6-4 and TRBJ2-1, with TRBD1 identical over 7 bases. Trimming removed 4 bases from V and 5 bases from J; junction bases left unmatched: 5. From germline, CDR1 is MRHNA and CDR2 SNTAGT. The length of the CDR3 is 14 residues.

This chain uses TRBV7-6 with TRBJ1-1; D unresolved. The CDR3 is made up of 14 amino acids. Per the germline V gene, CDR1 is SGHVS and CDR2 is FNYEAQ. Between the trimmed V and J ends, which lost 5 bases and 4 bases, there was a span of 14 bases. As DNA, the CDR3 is TGTGCCAGCAGCCCCGGAGGTCGAGGCACTGAAGCTTTCTTT. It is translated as CASSPGGRGTEAFF.

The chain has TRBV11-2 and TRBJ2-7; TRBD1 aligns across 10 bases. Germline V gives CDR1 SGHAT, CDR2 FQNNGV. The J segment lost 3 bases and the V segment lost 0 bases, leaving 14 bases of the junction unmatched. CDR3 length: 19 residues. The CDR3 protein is CASSLDPSPGTGAFYEQYF. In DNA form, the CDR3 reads TGTGCCAGCAGCTTAGATCCCTCCCCCGGGACAGGGGCCTTCTACGAGCAGTACTTC.